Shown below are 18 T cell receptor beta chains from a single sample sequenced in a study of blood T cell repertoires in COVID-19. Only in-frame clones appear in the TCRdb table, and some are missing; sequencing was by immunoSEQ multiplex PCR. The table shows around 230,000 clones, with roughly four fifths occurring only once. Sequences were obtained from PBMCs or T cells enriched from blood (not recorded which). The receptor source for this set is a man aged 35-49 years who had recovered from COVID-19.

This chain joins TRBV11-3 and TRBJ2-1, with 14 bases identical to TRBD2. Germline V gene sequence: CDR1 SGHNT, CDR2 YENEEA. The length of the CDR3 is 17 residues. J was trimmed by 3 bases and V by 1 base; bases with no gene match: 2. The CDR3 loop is CASSLGLAGGFYNEQFF. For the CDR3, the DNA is TGTGCCAGCAGCTTAGGACTAGCGGGGGGGTTCTACAATGAGCAGTTCTTC.

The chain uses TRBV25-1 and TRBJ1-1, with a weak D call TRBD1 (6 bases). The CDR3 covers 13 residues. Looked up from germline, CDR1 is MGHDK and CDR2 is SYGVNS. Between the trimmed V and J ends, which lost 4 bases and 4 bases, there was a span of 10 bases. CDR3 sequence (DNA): TGTGCCAGCAGTGCCCCGGACAGCACTGAAGCTTTCTTT. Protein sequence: CASSAPDSTEAFF.

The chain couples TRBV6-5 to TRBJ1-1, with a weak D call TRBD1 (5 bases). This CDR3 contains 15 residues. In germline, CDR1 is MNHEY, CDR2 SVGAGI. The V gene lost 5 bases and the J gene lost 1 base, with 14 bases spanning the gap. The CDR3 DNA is TGTGCCAGCAGTACCGCTAACCAGGGGAACACTGAAGCTTTCTTT. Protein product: CASSTANQGNTEAFF.

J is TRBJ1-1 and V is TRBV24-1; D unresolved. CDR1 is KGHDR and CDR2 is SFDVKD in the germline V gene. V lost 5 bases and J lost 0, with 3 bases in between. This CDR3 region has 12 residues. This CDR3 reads CATSAMNTEAFF. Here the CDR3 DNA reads TGTGCCACCAGTGCCATGAACACTGAAGCTTTCTTT.

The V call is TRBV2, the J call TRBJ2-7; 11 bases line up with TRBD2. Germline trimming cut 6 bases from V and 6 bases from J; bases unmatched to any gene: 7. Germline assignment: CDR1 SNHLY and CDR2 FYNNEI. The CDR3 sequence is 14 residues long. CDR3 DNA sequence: TGTGCCAGCAGCGAATCGGGGACTAGCGGCGAGCAGTACTTC. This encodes CASSESGTSGEQYF.

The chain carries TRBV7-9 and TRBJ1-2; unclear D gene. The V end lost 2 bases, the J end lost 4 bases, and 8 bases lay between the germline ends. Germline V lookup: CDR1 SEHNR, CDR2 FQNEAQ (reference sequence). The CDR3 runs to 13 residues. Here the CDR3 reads CASSLHQAYGYTF. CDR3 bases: TGTGCCAGCAGCTTACACCAGGCCTATGGCTACACCTTC.

This CDR3 is CASSGPGTGFTNYGYTF. The CDR3 nucleotides read TGTGCCAGCAGCGGCCCCGGGACAGGGTTCACTAACTATGGCTACACCTTC. The V call is TRBV9, the J call TRBJ1-2, with 9 nucleotides matching TRBD1. V gave up 3 bases and J gave up 0 bases; unmatched junction bases: 9. The germline V gene has CDR1 SGDLS and CDR2 YYNGEE. The length of the CDR3 is 17 residues.

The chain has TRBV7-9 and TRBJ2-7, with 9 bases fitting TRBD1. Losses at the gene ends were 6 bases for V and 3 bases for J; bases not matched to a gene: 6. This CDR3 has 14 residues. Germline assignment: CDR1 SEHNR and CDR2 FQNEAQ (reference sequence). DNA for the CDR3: TGTGCCAGCAGTTGGACAGGGGTTGTCTACGAGCAGTACTTC. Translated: CASSWTGVVYEQYF.

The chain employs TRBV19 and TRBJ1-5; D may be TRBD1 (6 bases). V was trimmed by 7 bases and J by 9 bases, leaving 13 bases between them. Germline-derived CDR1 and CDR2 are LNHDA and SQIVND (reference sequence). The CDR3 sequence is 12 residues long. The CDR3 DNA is TGTGCCAGTATACAGGGAAATGGGCCCCAGCATTTT. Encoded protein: CASIQGNGPQHF.

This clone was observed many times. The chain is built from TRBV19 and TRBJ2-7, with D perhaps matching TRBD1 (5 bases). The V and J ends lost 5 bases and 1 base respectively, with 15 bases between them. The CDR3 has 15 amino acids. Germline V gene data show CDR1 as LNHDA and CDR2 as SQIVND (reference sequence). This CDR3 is CASSPYRTSSYEQYF. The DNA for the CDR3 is TGTGCCAGTAGTCCTTACAGGACCTCATCCTACGAGCAGTACTTC. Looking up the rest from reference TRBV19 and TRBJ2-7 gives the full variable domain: DGGITQSPKYLFRKEGQNVTLSCEQNLNHDAMYWYRQDPGQGLRLIYYSQIVNDFQKGDIAEGYSVSREKKESFPLTVTSAQKNPTAFYLCASSPYRTSSYEQYFGPGTRLTVT.

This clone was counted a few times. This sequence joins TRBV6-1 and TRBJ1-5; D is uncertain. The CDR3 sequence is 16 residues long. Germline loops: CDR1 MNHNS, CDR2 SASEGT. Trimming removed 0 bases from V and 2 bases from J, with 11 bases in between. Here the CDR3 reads CASSEAERAGNQPQHF. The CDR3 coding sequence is TGTGCCAGCAGTGAAGCGGAGAGGGCGGGCAATCAGCCCCAGCATTTT.

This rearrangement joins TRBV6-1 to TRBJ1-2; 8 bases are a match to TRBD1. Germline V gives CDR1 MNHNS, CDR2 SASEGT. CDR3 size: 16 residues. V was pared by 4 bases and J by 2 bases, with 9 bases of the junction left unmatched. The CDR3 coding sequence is TGTGCCAGCAGTGCCCATAGAGGGACAGGCAACTATGGCTACACCTTC. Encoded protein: CASSAHRGTGNYGYTF.

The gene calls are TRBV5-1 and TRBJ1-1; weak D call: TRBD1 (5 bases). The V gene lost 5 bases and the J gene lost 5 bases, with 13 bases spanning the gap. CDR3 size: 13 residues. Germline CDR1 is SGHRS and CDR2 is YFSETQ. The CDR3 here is CASSLQEYTEAFF. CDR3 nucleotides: TGCGCCAGCAGTTTACAGGAGTATACTGAAGCTTTCTTT.

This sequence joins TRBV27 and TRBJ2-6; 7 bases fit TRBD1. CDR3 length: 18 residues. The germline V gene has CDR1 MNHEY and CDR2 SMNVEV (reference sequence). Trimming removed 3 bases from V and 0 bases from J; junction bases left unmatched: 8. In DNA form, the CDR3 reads TGTGCCAGCAGTTTGCAGGGGGTAGGATCCTCTGGGGCCAACGTCCTGACTTTC. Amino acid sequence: CASSLQGVGSSGANVLTF.

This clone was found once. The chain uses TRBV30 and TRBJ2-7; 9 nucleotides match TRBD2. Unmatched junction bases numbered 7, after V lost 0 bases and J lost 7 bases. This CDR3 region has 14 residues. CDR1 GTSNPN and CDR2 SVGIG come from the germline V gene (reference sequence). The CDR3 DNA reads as TGTGCCTGGAGTGTACTTAGGACTAGCGAGGAGCAGTACTTC. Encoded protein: CAWSVLRTSEEQYF.

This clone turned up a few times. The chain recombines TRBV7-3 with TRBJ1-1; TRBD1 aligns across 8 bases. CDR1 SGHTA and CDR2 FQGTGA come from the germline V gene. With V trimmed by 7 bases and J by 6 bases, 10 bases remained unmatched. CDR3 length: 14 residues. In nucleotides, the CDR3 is TGTGCCAGCAAGCGGACAGGGAAAGCGGCTGAAGCTTTCTTT. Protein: CASKRTGKAAEAFF.

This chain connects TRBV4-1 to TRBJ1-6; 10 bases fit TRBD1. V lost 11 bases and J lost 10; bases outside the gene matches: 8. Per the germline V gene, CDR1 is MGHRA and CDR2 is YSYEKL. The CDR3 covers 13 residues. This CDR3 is CASGTGEGSPLHF. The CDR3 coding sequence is TGCGCCTCCGGGACAGGGGAGGGCTCACCCCTCCACTTT.

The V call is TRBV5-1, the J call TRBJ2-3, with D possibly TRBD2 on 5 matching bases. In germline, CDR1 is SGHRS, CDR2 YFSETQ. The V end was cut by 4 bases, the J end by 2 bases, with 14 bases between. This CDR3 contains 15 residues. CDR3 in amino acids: CASSIRLPNTDTQYF. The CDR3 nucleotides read TGCGCCAGCAGCATTCGACTACCTAACACAGATACGCAGTATTTT. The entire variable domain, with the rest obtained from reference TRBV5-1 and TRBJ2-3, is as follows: KAGVTQTPRYLIKTRGQQVTLSCSPISGHRSVSWYQQTPGQGLQFLFEYFSETQRNKGNFPGRFSGRQFSNSRSEMNVSTLELGDSALYLCASSIRLPNTDTQYFGPGTRLTVL.